This T cell receptor beta chain emerged from a study of T-cell memory formation after mild COVID-19. Using its own MiXCR run on the 5' RACE reads, TCRdb lists one record per CDR3 protein. The sample includes fewer than 650,000 distinct CDR3 sequences, about 22% of them seen just once. Losses at the gene ends were 6 bases for V and 5 bases for J; bases not matched to a gene: 9. The CDR3 runs 14 residues. Per the germline V gene, CDR1 is MDHEN and CDR2 is SYDVKM. This rearrangement joins TRBV28 to TRBJ2-5; 7 nucleotides agree with TRBD2. Source material: PBMCs or a T cell subset sorted from them (not recorded which). The TCR comes from an adult woman who had mild COVID-19 (a few samples of this study predate the infection). Cell type and time point are not known. The CDR3 DNA sequence: TGTGCCAGCAGCCCACAAGCGGGAACGGAGACCCAGTACTTC. It yields the protein CASSPQAGTETQYF.